This T cell receptor (beta chain) comes out of a study of blood T cell repertoires in COVID-19. Study summary: Nucleic acid was either cDNA or gDNA, and it came from T cells, B-cell-depleted T cells, or PBMCs.

Profiling relied on immunoSEQ multiplex PCR, and the TCRdb table lists in-frame clones only, not all of them. Of 140,000 or so clones in the sample, approximately 80% were seen once. This CDR3 is built from 13 residues. Germline-derived CDR1 and CDR2 are GTSNPN and SVGIG (reference sequence). After removal of 3 bases from V and 4 bases from J, the junction contained 5 bases not matched to a gene. This TCR derives from a woman of 80 years or more with acute or convalescent COVID-19. This chain links TRBV30 with TRBJ1-2, with 7 nucleotides matching TRBD1. Input material: peripheral blood. The CDR3 nucleotides are TGTGCCTGGAGCACAGGGGCTGGCTATGGCTACACCTTC. Its protein product is CAWSTGAGYGYTF.